A selection of T cell receptor beta chains follows, all from one sample in a study of blood T cell repertoires in COVID-19. Measured with immunoSEQ multiplex PCR; TCRdb has only the in-frame clones, and not every one. The repertoire holds 130,000 to 150,000 clones, around 81% seen once, with under 3% in the top ten. Specimen: peripheral blood. These receptors all stem from a woman aged 40 to 50 with active or convalescent COVID-19. CDR3s include the opening cysteine and the closing phenylalanine or tryptophan. The D gene is left open where the match is weak. Part of the rows lack a size; the others show once, few, many or a class for expanded clones.

CDR3 DNA,CDR3 protein,clone size,D gene,J gene,V gene
TGTGCCAGCAGCATGGAGTATAGCAATCAGCCCCAGCATTTT,CASSMEYSNQPQHF,once,NA,TRBJ1-5,TRBV7-2
TGTGCCACTGAGATTTACCCAGGGAACACTGAAGCTTTCTTT,CATEIYPGNTEAFF,NA,NA,TRBJ1-1,TRBV19
TGTGCCAGCAGCTTACAGGGTCGGAATTCACCCCTCCACTTT,CASSLQGRNSPLHF,few,NA,TRBJ1-6,TRBV7-2
TGTGCCAGTAGGTTAGCTGCTCAGCCCCAGCATTTT,CASRLAAQPQHF,once,NA,TRBJ1-5,TRBV19
TGTGCCAGCAGCTTTACTAGTCAAATAACGGAGACCCAGTACTTC,CASSFTSQITETQYF,once,NA,TRBJ2-5,TRBV7-2
TGTGCCAGCAGCTCGACAGTCCAAGAGACCCAGTACTTC,CASSSTVQETQYF,few,NA,TRBJ2-5,TRBV12-3/TRBV12-4
TGTGCCAGCAGCTCCCGCTACGGACTAGCGGGAGGCCCCGGGACCCAGTACTTC,CASSSRYGLAGGPGTQYF,NA,TRBD2,TRBJ2-5,TRBV11-3
TGTGCCAGCAGCCCCGTAGGGAGGGACACTGAAGCTTTCTTT,CASSPVGRDTEAFF,once,NA,TRBJ1-1,TRBV5-6
TGTGCCAGCAGCTTAGTGCGTCTAGCGGGGGGTAAAGCCGGGGAGCTGTTTTTT,CASSLVRLAGGKAGELFF,few,TRBD2,TRBJ2-2,TRBV7-2
TGTGCCAGCAATTTGGGACAGGGCCATCAGCCCCAGCATTTT,CASNLGQGHQPQHF,NA,TRBD1,TRBJ1-5,TRBV2
TGTGCCAGCAGCACGGACAGGGGCCACGAGCAGTACTTC,CASSTDRGHEQYF,NA,TRBD1,TRBJ2-7,TRBV2
TGCGCCAGCAGCTCGTTACAGGGAGGGGATGAAAAACTGTTTTTT,CASSSLQGGDEKLFF,NA,NA,TRBJ1-4,TRBV5-1
TGTGCCATCAGTGGAGGCACTGGGGCCAACGTCCTGACTTTC,CAISGGTGANVLTF,NA,NA,TRBJ2-6,TRBV10-3
TGTGCCAGCAGTTCCCCTATGAGGAATGGCTACACCTTC,CASSSPMRNGYTF,NA,NA,TRBJ1-2,TRBV28
TGTGCCAGTAGTATGAGGCAGGGATATCAGCCCCAGCATTTT,CASSMRQGYQPQHF,NA,NA,TRBJ1-5,TRBV19
TGTGCCAGCACCCGGACAGGGAAATACGAGCAGTACTTC,CASTRTGKYEQYF,few,TRBD1,TRBJ2-7,TRBV12-3/TRBV12-4
TGTGCCAGCAGGGCCGGGGGGCAGAACAACTATGGCTACACCTTC,CASRAGGQNNYGYTF,few,NA,TRBJ1-2,TRBV6-5
TGTGCCACCCTTTCCCACCCCAGGTTCGGCGAGCAGTACTTC,CATLSHPRFGEQYF,NA,NA,TRBJ2-7,TRBV28
TGTGCCAGCAGAGACAGGTACATGAACACTGAAGCTTTCTTT,CASRDRYMNTEAFF,NA,NA,TRBJ1-1,TRBV6-5
TGTGCCAGCAGCTTGGGAGGGTATAGCAATCAGCCCCAGCATTTT,CASSLGGYSNQPQHF,NA,NA,TRBJ1-5,TRBV5-6
TGTGCCAGCAGCAATGGAGGGTCCCAATGGGACACCATATATTTT,CASSNGGSQWDTIYF,NA,NA,TRBJ1-3,TRBV9
TGTGCCAGCAGCGAATGGACAGGGGGCACAGATACGCAGTATTTT,CASSEWTGGTDTQYF,NA,TRBD1,TRBJ2-3,TRBV14